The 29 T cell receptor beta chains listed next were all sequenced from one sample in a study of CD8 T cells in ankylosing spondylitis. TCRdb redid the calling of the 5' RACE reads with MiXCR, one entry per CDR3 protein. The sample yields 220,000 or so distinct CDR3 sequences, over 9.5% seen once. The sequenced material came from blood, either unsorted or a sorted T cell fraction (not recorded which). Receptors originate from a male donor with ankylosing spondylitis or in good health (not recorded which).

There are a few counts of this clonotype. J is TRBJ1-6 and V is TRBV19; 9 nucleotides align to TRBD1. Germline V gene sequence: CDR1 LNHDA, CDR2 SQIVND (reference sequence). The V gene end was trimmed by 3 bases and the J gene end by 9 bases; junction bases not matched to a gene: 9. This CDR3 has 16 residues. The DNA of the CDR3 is TGTGCCAGTAGTATGAAACTGGGACAGGGTGGTTCACCCCTCCACTTT. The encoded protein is CASSMKLGQGGSPLHF.

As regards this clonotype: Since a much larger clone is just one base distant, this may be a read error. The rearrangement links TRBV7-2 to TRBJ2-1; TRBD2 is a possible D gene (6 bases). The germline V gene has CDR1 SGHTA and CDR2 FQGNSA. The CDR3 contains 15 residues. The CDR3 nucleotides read TGTGCCAGCAGCTTAGTTGGGCCGGCGGGAAATGAGCAGTCCTTC. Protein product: CASSLVGPAGNEQSF.

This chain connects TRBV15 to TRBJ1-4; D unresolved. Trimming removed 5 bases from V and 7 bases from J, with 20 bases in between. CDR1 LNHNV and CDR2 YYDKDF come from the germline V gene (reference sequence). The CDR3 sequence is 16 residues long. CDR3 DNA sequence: TGTGCCACCAGCGTTGCCTACGGGAGGAAAATTGAAAAACTGTTTTTT. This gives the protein CATSVAYGRKIEKLFF.

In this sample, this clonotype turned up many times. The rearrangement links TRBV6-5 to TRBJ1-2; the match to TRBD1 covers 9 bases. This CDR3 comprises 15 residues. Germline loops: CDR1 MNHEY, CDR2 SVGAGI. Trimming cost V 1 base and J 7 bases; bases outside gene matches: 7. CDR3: CASSYLTGGAGGYTF. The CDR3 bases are TGTGCCAGCAGTTACTTAACAGGGGGCGCGGGTGGCTACACCTTC.

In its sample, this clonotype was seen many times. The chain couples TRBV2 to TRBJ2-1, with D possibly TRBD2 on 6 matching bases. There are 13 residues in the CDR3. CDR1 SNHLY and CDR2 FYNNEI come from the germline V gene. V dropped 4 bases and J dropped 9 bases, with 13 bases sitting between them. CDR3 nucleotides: TGTGCCAGCAGTGGGAGGGATATCGGTGAGCAGTTCTTC. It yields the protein CASSGRDIGEQFF.

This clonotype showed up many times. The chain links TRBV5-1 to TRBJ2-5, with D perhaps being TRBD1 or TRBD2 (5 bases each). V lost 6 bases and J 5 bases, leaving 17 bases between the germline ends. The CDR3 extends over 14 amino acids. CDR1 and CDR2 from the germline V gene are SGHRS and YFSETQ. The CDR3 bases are TGCGCCAGCACCCAAAGTGGGGGTTCGGAGACCCAGTACTTC. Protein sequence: CASTQSGGSETQYF.

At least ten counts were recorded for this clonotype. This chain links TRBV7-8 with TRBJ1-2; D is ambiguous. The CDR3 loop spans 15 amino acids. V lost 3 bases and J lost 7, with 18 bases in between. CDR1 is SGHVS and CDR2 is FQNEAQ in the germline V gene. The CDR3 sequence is CASSLGSGGVTGYTF. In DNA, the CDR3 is TGTGCCAGCAGCTTGGGATCCGGCGGGGTGACTGGCTACACCTTC.

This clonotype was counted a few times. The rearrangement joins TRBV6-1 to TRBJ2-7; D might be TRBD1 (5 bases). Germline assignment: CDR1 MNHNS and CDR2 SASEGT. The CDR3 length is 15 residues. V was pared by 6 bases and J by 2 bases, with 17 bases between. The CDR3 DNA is TGTGCCAGCAGGCTGGGGCAGGGCCTAACCTACGAGCAGTACTTC. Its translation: CASRLGQGLTYEQYF.

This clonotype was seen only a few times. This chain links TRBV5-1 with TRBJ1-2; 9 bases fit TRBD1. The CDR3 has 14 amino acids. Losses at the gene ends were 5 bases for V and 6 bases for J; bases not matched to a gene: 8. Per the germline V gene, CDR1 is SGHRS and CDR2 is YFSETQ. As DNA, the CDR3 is TGCGCCAGCAGGAGGGACAGGGCGGATGATGGCTACACCTTC. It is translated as CASRRDRADDGYTF.

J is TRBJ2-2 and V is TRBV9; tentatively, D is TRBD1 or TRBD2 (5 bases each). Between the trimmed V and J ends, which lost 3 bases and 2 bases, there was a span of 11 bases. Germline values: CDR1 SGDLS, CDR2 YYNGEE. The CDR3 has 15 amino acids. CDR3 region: CASSGRDRNTGELFF. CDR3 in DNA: TGTGCCAGCAGCGGCCGGGACCGAAACACCGGGGAGCTGTTTTTT.

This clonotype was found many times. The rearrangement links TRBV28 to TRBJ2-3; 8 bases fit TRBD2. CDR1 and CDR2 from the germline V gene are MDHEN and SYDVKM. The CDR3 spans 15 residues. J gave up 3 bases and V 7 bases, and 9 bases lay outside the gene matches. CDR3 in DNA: TGTGCCAGCACTTCACCGGGGGGGCCGACAGATACGCAGTATTTT. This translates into CASTSPGGPTDTQYF.

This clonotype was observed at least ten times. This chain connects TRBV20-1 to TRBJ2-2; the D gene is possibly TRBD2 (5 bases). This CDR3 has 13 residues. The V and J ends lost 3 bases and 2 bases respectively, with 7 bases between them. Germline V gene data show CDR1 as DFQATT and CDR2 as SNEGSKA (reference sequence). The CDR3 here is CSARTINTGELFF. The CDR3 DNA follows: TGCAGTGCTAGGACTATCAACACCGGGGAGCTGTTTTTT.

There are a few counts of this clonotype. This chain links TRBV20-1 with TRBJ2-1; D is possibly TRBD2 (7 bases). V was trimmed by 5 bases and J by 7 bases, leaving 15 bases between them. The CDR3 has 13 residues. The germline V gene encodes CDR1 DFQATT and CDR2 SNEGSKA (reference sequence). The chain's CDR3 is CSAGGARGNEQFF. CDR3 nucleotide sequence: TGCAGTGCTGGGGGGGCCAGGGGTAATGAGCAGTTCTTC.

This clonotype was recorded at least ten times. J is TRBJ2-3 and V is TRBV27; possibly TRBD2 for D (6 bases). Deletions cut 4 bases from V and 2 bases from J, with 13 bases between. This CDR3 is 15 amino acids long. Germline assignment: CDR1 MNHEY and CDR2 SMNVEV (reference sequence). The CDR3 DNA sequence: TGTGCCAGCAGTTGGGGCGGGACCCTCACAGATACGCAGTATTTT. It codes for CASSWGGTLTDTQYF.

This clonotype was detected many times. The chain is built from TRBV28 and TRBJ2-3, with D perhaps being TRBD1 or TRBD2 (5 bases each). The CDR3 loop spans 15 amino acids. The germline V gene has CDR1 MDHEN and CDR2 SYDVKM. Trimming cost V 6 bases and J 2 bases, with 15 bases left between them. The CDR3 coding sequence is TGTGCCAGCAGGACTCTCGGGGCAACCACAGATACGCAGTATTTT. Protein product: CASRTLGATTDTQYF.

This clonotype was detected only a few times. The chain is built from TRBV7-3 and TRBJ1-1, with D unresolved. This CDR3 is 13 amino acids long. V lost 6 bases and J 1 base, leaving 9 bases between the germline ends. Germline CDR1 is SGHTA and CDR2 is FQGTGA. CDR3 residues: CASRAQANTEAFF. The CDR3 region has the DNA TGTGCCAGCAGAGCCCAGGCGAACACTGAAGCTTTCTTT.

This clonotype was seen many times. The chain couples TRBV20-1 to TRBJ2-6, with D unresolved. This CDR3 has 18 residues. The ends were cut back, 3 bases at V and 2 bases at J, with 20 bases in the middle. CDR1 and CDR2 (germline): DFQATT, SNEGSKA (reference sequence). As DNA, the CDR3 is TGCAGTGCTAGGATGAAGGCCACAATGGGCCCTGGGGCCAACGTCCTGACTTTC. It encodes CSARMKATMGPGANVLTF.

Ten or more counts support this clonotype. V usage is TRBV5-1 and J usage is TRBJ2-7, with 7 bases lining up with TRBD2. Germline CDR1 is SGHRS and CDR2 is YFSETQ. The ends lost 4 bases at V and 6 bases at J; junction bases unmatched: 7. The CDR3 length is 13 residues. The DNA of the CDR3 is TGCGCCAGCAGCATGACTAGCCTTCTCGAGCAGTACTTC. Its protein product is CASSMTSLLEQYF.

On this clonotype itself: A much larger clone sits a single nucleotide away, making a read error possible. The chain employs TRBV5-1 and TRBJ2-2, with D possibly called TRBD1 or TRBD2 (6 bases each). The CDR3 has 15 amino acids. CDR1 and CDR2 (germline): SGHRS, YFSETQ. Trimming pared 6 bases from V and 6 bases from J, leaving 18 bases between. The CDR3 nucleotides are TGCGCCAGCACCATACGGGGGCCTGACGCCGGGGAGCTGTTTTTT. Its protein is CASTIRGPDAGELFF.

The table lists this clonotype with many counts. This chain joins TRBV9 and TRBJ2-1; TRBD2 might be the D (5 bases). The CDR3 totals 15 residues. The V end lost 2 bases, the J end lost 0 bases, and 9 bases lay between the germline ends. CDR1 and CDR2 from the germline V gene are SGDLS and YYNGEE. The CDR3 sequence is CASSVSGNSYNEQFF. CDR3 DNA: TGTGCCAGCAGCGTCTCGGGGAACTCCTACAATGAGCAGTTCTTC. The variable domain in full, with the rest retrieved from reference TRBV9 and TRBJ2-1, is DSGVTQTPKHLITATGQRVTLRCSPRSGDLSVYWYQQSLDQGLQFLIQYYNGEERAKGNILERFSAQQFPDLHSELNLSSLELGDSALYFCASSVSGNSYNEQFFGPGTRLTVL.

CDR3 sequence: CASRPERGDSYNEQFF. Here the CDR3 DNA reads TGTGCCAGCAGGCCTGAAAGGGGGGACTCCTACAATGAGCAGTTCTTC. The chain links TRBV6-1 to TRBJ2-1, with D perhaps TRBD1 or TRBD2 (6 bases each). CDR1 is MNHNS, CDR2 SASEGT, per germline. V shed 6 bases and J shed 0 bases, with 15 bases lying between them. This CDR3 is 16 amino acids long.

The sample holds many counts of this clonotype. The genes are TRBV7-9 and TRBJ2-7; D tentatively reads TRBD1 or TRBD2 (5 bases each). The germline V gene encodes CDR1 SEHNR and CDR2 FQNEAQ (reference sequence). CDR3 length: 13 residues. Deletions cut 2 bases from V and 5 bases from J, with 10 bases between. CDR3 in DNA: TGTGCCAGCAGCTTAAGGGGACGGAACGAGCAGTACTTC. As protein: CASSLRGRNEQYF.

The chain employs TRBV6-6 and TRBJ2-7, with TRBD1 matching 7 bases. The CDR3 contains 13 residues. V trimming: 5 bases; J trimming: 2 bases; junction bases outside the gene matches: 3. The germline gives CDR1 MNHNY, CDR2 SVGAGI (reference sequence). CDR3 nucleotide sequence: TGTGCCAGCAGTGGGGACAGAACCTACGAGCAGTACTTC. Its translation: CASSGDRTYEQYF.

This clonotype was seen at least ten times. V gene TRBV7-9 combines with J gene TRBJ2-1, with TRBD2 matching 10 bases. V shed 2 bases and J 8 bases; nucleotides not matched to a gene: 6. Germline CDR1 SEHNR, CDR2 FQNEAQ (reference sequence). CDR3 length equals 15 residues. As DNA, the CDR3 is TGTGCCAGCAGCTTAAATAGCGGGGGGATCGATGAGCAGTTCTTC. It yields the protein CASSLNSGGIDEQFF.

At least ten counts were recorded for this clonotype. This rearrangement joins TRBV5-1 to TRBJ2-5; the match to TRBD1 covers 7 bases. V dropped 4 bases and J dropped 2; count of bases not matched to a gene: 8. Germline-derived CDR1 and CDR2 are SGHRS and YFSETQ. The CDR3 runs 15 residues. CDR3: CASSRETGPQETQYF. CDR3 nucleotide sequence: TGCGCCAGCAGCAGAGAGACAGGGCCTCAAGAGACCCAGTACTTC.

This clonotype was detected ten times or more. In DNA, the CDR3 is TGTGCCATCAGTGTTGTCGGGAACACTGAAGCTTTCTTT. It encodes CAISVVGNTEAFF. This sequence joins TRBV10-3 and TRBJ1-1; D call uncertain. The CDR3 has 13 amino acids. Germline V gene lookup returns CDR1 ENHRY and CDR2 SYGVKD. The germline V and J ends were trimmed by 4 bases and 1 base, with 7 bases remaining between them.

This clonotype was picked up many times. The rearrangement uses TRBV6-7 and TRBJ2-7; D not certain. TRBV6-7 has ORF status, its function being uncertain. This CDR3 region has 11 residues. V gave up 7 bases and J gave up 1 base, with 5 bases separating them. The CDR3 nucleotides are TGTGCCAGCATACAGTCCTACGAGCAGTACTTC. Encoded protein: CASIQSYEQYF.

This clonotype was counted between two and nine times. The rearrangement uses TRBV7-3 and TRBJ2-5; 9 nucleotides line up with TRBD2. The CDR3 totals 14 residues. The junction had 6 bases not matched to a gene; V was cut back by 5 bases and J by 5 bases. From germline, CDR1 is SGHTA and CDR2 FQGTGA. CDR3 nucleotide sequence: TGTGCCAGCAGCCCCTCTGCGGGAGGGGAGACCCAGTACTTC. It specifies CASSPSAGGETQYF.

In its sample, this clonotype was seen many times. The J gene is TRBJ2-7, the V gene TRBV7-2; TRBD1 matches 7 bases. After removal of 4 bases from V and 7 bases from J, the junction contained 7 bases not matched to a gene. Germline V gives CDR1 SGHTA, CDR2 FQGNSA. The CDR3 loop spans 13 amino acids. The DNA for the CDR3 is TGTGCCAGCAGCTCCGGGACAGTCATGGAGCAGTACTTC. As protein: CASSSGTVMEQYF.